The clone carrying this T cell receptor beta chain showed up just a few times. Its antigen is not identified. TCRalpha and TCRbeta libraries used 5'RACE with constant-segment primers and UMIs. TCRdb re-called the 5' RACE reads with MiXCR, one entry per CDR3 protein. The sample gives around 310,000 distinct CDR3 sequences, 20% to 25% of which show up once; under 25% is in the top ten. These data come from a study of T-cell memory formation after mild COVID-19. Whole-study context: The two donors had largely donor-specific TCR clusters.

General study results and limits: SARS-CoV-2 specificity of second-wave clones peaking day 37 was unconfirmed. Among clones contracting day 15 to 85, CD4/CD8 was balanced, whereas later expanders leaned CD4+.

J was trimmed by 8 bases and V by 6 bases; bases with no gene match: 11. The CDR3 runs to 14 residues. This receptor was taken from a young man who had mild COVID-19 (a few samples of this study predate the infection). Cell type and time point are not known. The chain links TRBV12-3 or TRBV12-4 to TRBJ1-2; 8 nucleotides line up with TRBD1. Input material: PBMCs or a T cell subset sorted from them (not recorded which). CDR3: CASSYNRAGGGYTF. CDR3 nucleotide sequence: TGTGCCAGCAGCTACAATAGGGCAGGGGGCGGCTACACCTTC.